The 15 T cell receptor beta chains in this list originate from one sample, sequenced in a study of a mutant IDH1 vaccine in newly diagnosed glioma. TCRdb's copy holds only in-frame clones and misses some; the assay was immunoSEQ multiplex PCR. The sample carries about 16,000 clones, 95% recorded once. Indicated time point: baseline, week 1 (first vaccination visit). The sample's treatment: pre-vaccination baseline after standard-of-care therapy. The sample here was peripheral blood mononuclear cells (PBMCs), taken from a glioma patient treated with radiotherapy, temozolomide or both. These TCRs come from a woman aged 18-29 years with glioma. Some clones in this sample may be carry-over from other donors' samples.

The J gene is TRBJ2-3, the V gene TRBV13; D is perhaps TRBD1 or TRBD2 (6 bases each). Trimming cost V 3 bases and J 2 bases, with 12 bases left between them. The CDR3 runs to 15 residues. CDR1 and CDR2 (germline): PRHDT, FYEKMQ (reference sequence). The CDR3 is CASSFRGLDTDTQYF. CDR3 DNA: TGTGCCAGCAGCTTTCGGGGGCTCGACACAGATACGCAGTATTTT.

The CDR3 here is CASSQGQGAYYGYTF. The CDR3 coding sequence is TGTGCCAGCAGCCAGGGACAGGGGGCGTACTATGGCTACACCTTC. The chain uses TRBV7-9 and TRBJ1-2, with 12 bases identical to TRBD1. The CDR3 spans 15 residues. The germline CDR1 and CDR2 sequences are SEHNR and FQNEAQ (reference sequence). Trimming at V came to 5 bases and at J to 3 bases, leaving 4 bases not matched to a gene.

The chain joins TRBV7-9 to TRBJ1-6, with 11 bases that match TRBD1. V lost 5 bases, J lost 10 bases, and 4 bases stayed unmatched. The CDR3 extends over 14 amino acids. Germline values: CDR1 SEHNR, CDR2 FQNEAQ (reference sequence). The CDR3 sequence is CASSGQGAGSPLHF. DNA for the CDR3: TGTGCCAGCAGCGGACAGGGGGCGGGATCACCCCTCCACTTT.

This sequence joins TRBV28 and TRBJ2-7; D unresolved. The germline gives CDR1 MDHEN, CDR2 SYDVKM. This CDR3 spans 10 amino acids. The V gene lost 5 bases and the J gene lost 4 bases, with 3 bases spanning the gap. The CDR3 loop reads CASSNYEQYF. The DNA for the CDR3 is TGTGCCAGCAGTAATTACGAGCAGTACTTC.

The genes are TRBV18 and TRBJ1-2; D unclear. In germline, CDR1 is KGHSH, CDR2 LQKENI. V was pared by 2 bases and J by 7 bases, with 14 bases between. The CDR3 totals 14 residues. The CDR3 protein is CASSPSNWEGGYTF. The CDR3 DNA sequence: TGTGCCAGCTCACCAAGTAACTGGGAAGGTGGCTACACCTTC.

J is TRBJ1-1 and V is TRBV29-1; weak D call: TRBD1 (6 bases). Germline V lookup: CDR1 SQVTM, CDR2 ANQGSEA. The V end was cut by 7 bases, the J end by 8 bases, with 8 bases between. The CDR3 extends over 9 amino acids. The CDR3 sequence: CSGGAEAFF. The CDR3 coding sequence is TGCAGCGGGGGGGCAGAAGCTTTCTTT.

The chain combines TRBV5-1 with TRBJ2-1; maybe TRBD2 (6 bases). Trimming shortened V by 0 bases and J by 9 bases, and 10 bases separated the two germline ends. The CDR3 runs 13 residues. CDR1 and CDR2 (germline): SGHRS, YFSETQ. CDR3 protein: CASSLVLGGEQFF. The CDR3 DNA follows: TGCGCCAGCAGCTTGGTTCTGGGGGGTGAGCAGTTCTTC.

The chain recombines TRBV6-5 with TRBJ2-7; perhaps D is TRBD1 or TRBD2 (5 bases each). Trimming removed 0 bases from V and 2 bases from J, with 14 bases in between. CDR3 size: 16 residues. Germline CDR1 is MNHEY and CDR2 is SVGAGI. The DNA of the CDR3 is TGTGCCAGCAGTTACTCGATGGGGGAAAGGGCCTACGAGCAGTACTTC. Encoded protein: CASSYSMGERAYEQYF.

V is TRBV5-4 and J is TRBJ1-3; D perhaps matches TRBD1 (5 bases). V dropped 5 bases and J dropped 0 bases, with 9 bases sitting between them. Looked up from germline, CDR1 is SGHNT and CDR2 is YYREEE (reference sequence). This CDR3 comprises 14 residues. CDR3 bases: TGTGCCAGCAGAGGACAAAACTCTGGAAACACCATATATTTT. This encodes CASRGQNSGNTIYF.

The chain is built from TRBV29-1 and TRBJ2-2; no reliable D call. This CDR3 is 13 amino acids long. The germline V and J ends were trimmed by 1 base and 6 bases, with 9 bases remaining between them. From germline, CDR1 is SQVTM and CDR2 ANQGSEA. The CDR3 DNA sequence: TGCAGCGTTGAAGCGTCTCAAGCCGGGGAGCTGTTTTTT. Protein product: CSVEASQAGELFF.

V gene TRBV25-1 combines with J gene TRBJ2-5; D is tentatively TRBD1 or TRBD2 (7 bases each). Germline V CDR1 and CDR2: MGHDK, SYGVNS. V was shortened by 2 bases and J by 2 bases, with 18 bases between the two germline ends. CDR3 length: 17 residues. The CDR3 region is CASSEVTGRGEQETQYF. The CDR3, as DNA: TGTGCCAGCAGTGAAGTGACAGGGAGGGGGGAACAAGAGACCCAGTACTTC.

This clone was observed once. V usage is TRBV29-1 and J usage is TRBJ1-2; D remains unclear. V was trimmed by 5 bases and J by 7 bases, leaving 23 bases between them. The CDR3 covers 15 residues. Germline-derived CDR1 and CDR2 are SQVTM and ANQGSEA. CDR3 sequence (DNA): TGCAGCGTTACCCAGACGCTGGGCGCGACTAGTGGCTACACCTTC. This translates into CSVTQTLGATSGYTF.

Concerning this clone: The junction and the germline gene differ at one end; a read error may be behind it. V gene TRBV6-6 combines with J gene TRBJ2-5; 7 nucleotides line up with TRBD1. CDR1 and CDR2 (germline): MNHNY, SVGAGI (reference sequence). This CDR3 comprises 12 residues. The CDR3 nucleotides read TGTGCCAGCAGTTACTCAGGCGGTCAGGGGGACTTC. Its translation is CASSYSGGQGDF.

The chain carries TRBV27 and TRBJ2-7, with 14 bases lining up with TRBD2. Per germline, CDR1 MNHEY and CDR2 SMNVEV (reference sequence). The V gene end was trimmed by 5 bases and the J gene end by 3 bases; junction bases not matched to a gene: 6. This CDR3 comprises 16 residues. The CDR3 coding sequence is TGTGCCAGCAGTATACCAGGGACTAGCGGGAGCTACGAGCAGTACTTC. It is translated as CASSIPGTSGSYEQYF.

V is TRBV7-9 and J is TRBJ2-1; D not certain. Germline CDR1 and CDR2: SEHNR and FQNEAQ (reference sequence). This CDR3 spans 13 amino acids. V lost 1 base, J lost 6 bases, and 7 bases lay in between. CDR3 loop: CASSLGVGNEQFF. The CDR3 nucleotides read TGTGCCAGCAGCTTAGGAGTTGGCAATGAGCAGTTCTTC.